What follows are 27 T cell receptor beta chains derived from one specimen sequenced in a study of control samples from healthy donors and cancer patients. The method was immunoSEQ multiplex PCR; TCRdb's version includes in-frame clones alone and lacks a portion of them. This table holds tens of thousands of clones, roughly 85% found once. The sample taken for sequencing was blood. These TCRs come from a man aged 55 to 69 in good health.

The rearrangement joins TRBV6-2 or TRBV6-3 to TRBJ2-6, with D possibly called TRBD1 or TRBD2 (5 bases each). CDR1 MNHEY and CDR2 SVGEGT come from the germline V gene. V lost 4 bases to trimming and J lost 0 bases, with 7 bases between them. The CDR3 contains 15 residues. The CDR3: CASSWGNSGANVLTF. The CDR3 coding sequence is TGTGCCAGCAGTTGGGGGAACTCTGGGGCCAACGTCCTGACTTTC.

The chain has TRBV30 and TRBJ2-5; unclear D gene. The CDR3 is made up of 10 amino acids. The germline V and J ends were trimmed by 4 bases and 1 base, with 1 base remaining between them. The germline gives CDR1 GTSNPN, CDR2 SVGIG (reference sequence). CDR3 loop: CAWIQETQYF. DNA of the CDR3: TGTGCCTGGATCCAAGAGACCCAGTACTTC. The whole variable domain, filled in from reference TRBV30 and TRBJ2-5, reads SQTIHQWPATLVQPVGSPLSLECTVEGTSNPNLYWYRQAAGRGLQLLFYSVGIGQISSEVPQNLSASRPQDRQFILSSKKLLLSDSGFYLCAWIQETQYFGPGTRLLVL.

This rearrangement joins TRBV7-2 to TRBJ1-6, with 10 positions matching TRBD1. In germline, CDR1 is SGHTA, CDR2 FQGNSA. The CDR3 loop spans 19 amino acids. V gave up 1 base and J gave up 1 base; unmatched junction bases: 7. The CDR3 protein is CASSLVRRDRGSYNSPLHF. The CDR3 DNA follows: TGTGCCAGCAGCTTAGTGCGCCGGGACAGGGGTTCCTATAATTCACCCCTCCACTTT. Looking up the rest from reference TRBV7-2 and TRBJ1-6 gives the full variable domain: GAGVSQSPSNKVTEKGKDVELRCDPISGHTALYWYRQSLGQGLEFLIYFQGNSAPDKSGLPSDRFSAERTGGSVSTLTIQRTQQEDSAVYLCASSLVRRDRGSYNSPLHFGNGTRLTVT.

The rearrangement links TRBV7-6 to TRBJ2-2, with 7 nucleotides matching TRBD1. CDR1 is SGHVS, CDR2 FNYEAQ, per germline. There are 14 residues in the CDR3. J was trimmed by 4 bases and V by 5 bases; bases with no gene match: 4. The CDR3 reads CASSPDRATGELFF. Here the CDR3 DNA reads TGTGCCAGCAGCCCCGACAGGGCCACCGGGGAGCTGTTTTTT.

The V and J genes are TRBV6-2 or TRBV6-3 and TRBJ1-1, with D uncertain. The V gene lost 2 bases and the J gene lost 4 bases, with 14 bases spanning the gap. The germline V gene encodes CDR1 MNHEY and CDR2 SVGEGT. The CDR3 runs 15 residues. In DNA form, the CDR3 reads TGTGCCAGCAGTTACAGAGGCCAGCCGATCACTGAAGCTTTCTTT. Translated, it gives CASSYRGQPITEAFF.

This clone turned up a few times. The chain has TRBV2 and TRBJ1-5, with 12 nucleotides matching TRBD1. V was clipped by 4 bases and J by 6 bases; unmatched bases: 4. The CDR3 length is 15 residues. Germline V CDR1 and CDR2: SNHLY, FYNNEI. The CDR3 protein is CASSAGTGGTQPQHF. The CDR3 region has the DNA TGTGCCAGCAGTGCCGGGACAGGGGGCACTCAGCCCCAGCATTTT.

The chain carries TRBV2 and TRBJ2-3; perhaps TRBD1 as D (6 bases). Per the germline V gene, CDR1 is SNHLY and CDR2 is FYNNEI. The CDR3 totals 15 residues. The V and J ends lost 4 bases and 6 bases respectively, with 17 bases between them. CDR3 residues: CASSGQGLKGDTQYF. CDR3 nucleotide sequence: TGTGCCAGCAGTGGGCAGGGGCTTAAAGGGGATACGCAGTATTTT. Together with reference TRBV2 and TRBJ2-3, the CDR3 gives the full variable domain: EPEVTQTPSHQVTQMGQEVILRCVPISNHLYFYWYRQILGQKVEFLVSFYNNEISEKSEIFDDQFSVERPDGSNFTLKIRSTKLEDSAMYFCASSGQGLKGDTQYFGPGTRLTVL.

Concerning this clone itself: The junction departs from the called germline gene at one end, perhaps through a read error. This chain uses TRBV3-1 (or the pseudogene TRBV3-2) with TRBJ1-1; D is possibly TRBD1 (5 bases). CDR3 length: 13 amino acids. Germline V gene data show CDR1 as LGHDT and CDR2 as YNNKEL (reference sequence). In DNA, the CDR3 is TGTGCCAGCAGCCAAGAAAGGCCCCAGGGTAGGATCTTT. Protein product: CASSQERPQGRIF.

This clone appeared a few times. V usage is TRBV5-1 and J usage is TRBJ2-3; possibly TRBD1 for D (6 bases). CDR1 and CDR2 (germline): SGHRS, YFSETQ. The CDR3 has 17 amino acids. V was cut by 0 bases and J by 0 bases, with 14 bases left in between. The CDR3 bases are TGCGCCAGCAGCTTGGGGCACAGGGACCTAAGCACAGATACGCAGTATTTT. Protein: CASSLGHRDLSTDTQYF.

J is TRBJ2-7 and V is TRBV6-1, with 12 bases fitting TRBD2. J lost 5 bases, V lost 2 bases, and 7 bases had no gene match. The CDR3 extends over 16 amino acids. Germline V gene sequence: CDR1 MNHNS, CDR2 SASEGT. In nucleotides, the CDR3 is TGTGCCAGCAGTGAAATCGCGACTAGCGGGAGCCACGAGCAGTACTTC. It encodes CASSEIATSGSHEQYF.

The V call is TRBV6-6, the J call TRBJ2-7; 11 nucleotides match TRBD2. The CDR3 contains 19 residues. Germline loops: CDR1 MNHNY, CDR2 SVGAGI (reference sequence). Losses at the gene ends were 5 bases for V and 0 bases for J; bases not matched to a gene: 15. This chain's CDR3 is CASSLIAGLAASGSYEQYF. The CDR3 coding sequence is TGTGCCAGCAGTCTTATCGCGGGACTAGCGGCATCGGGCTCCTACGAGCAGTACTTC.

This clone was detected once. The chain recombines TRBV11-2 with TRBJ1-2; D is uncertain. The V end lost 5 bases, the J end lost 4 bases, and 8 bases lay between the germline ends. The CDR3 loop spans 12 amino acids. Germline loops: CDR1 SGHAT, CDR2 FQNNGV. The CDR3 is CASSPPSYGYTF. The CDR3 DNA reads as TGTGCCAGCAGCCCCCCGTCCTATGGCTACACCTTC.

This rearrangement joins TRBV7-6 to TRBJ1-1; TRBD1 agrees at 9 bases. V shed 4 bases and J 1 base; nucleotides not matched to a gene: 4. CDR3 length: 15 residues. Germline lookup yields CDR1 SGHVS and CDR2 FNYEAQ. In DNA form, the CDR3 reads TGTGCCAGCAGCTGGCCGGGACAGGGGAACACTGAAGCTTTCTTT. Translated: CASSWPGQGNTEAFF. The complete variable domain, with remaining parts taken from reference TRBV7-6 and TRBJ1-1, reads GAGVSQSPRYKVTKRGQDVALRCDPISGHVSLYWYRQALGQGPEFLTYFNYEAQQDKSGLPNDRFSAERPEGSISTLTIQRTEQRDSAMYRCASSWPGQGNTEAFFGQGTRLTVV.

The chain uses TRBV30 and TRBJ2-1; D is possibly TRBD2 (6 bases). CDR1 and CDR2 from the germline V gene are GTSNPN and SVGIG (reference sequence). The CDR3 totals 14 residues. Trimming cost V 0 bases and J 5 bases, with 11 bases left between them. For the CDR3, the DNA is TGTGCCTGGAGTGTTGGGGGGACCCACAATGAGCAGTTCTTC. This sequence encodes CAWSVGGTHNEQFF.

The V gene is TRBV28, the J gene TRBJ1-2; D remains unclear. The germline V gene has CDR1 MDHEN and CDR2 SYDVKM. V was trimmed by 5 bases and J by 6 bases, leaving 13 bases between them. The CDR3 totals 13 residues. The CDR3, as DNA: TGTGCCAGCAGTACGGGCGGTTTCGATGGCTACACCTTC. As protein: CASSTGGFDGYTF.

J is TRBJ2-1 and V is TRBV5-1; 15 bases map to TRBD2. The CDR3 runs to 16 residues. CDR1 and CDR2 (germline): SGHRS, YFSETQ. J was trimmed by 10 bases and V by 7 bases; bases with no gene match: 12. The CDR3 here is CASGGAGLAGGGEQFF. CDR3 bases: TGCGCCAGCGGCGGGGCGGGACTAGCGGGAGGCGGCGAGCAGTTCTTC.

CDR3 loop: CSAGFLGYTF. CDR3 sequence (DNA): TGCAGTGCGGGTTTTCTGGGCTACACCTTC. The chain is built from TRBV20-1 and TRBJ1-2, with unresolved D. V shed 6 bases and J shed 8 bases, with 10 bases lying between them. This CDR3 is built from 10 residues. Germline CDR1 and CDR2: DFQATT and SNEGSKA (reference sequence).

The chain combines TRBV5-4 with TRBJ2-3; 11 bases map to TRBD2. Germline lookup yields CDR1 SGHNT and CDR2 YYREEE (reference sequence). This CDR3 spans 14 amino acids. With V trimmed by 4 bases and J by 4 bases, 2 bases remained unmatched. The CDR3 reads CASSPGLAADTQYF. As DNA, the CDR3 is TGTGCCAGCAGCCCGGGACTAGCGGCAGATACGCAGTATTTT.

This clone has only one observation. J is TRBJ1-5 and V is TRBV7-9, with D maybe TRBD1 (6 bases). V was cut by 8 bases and J by 3 bases, with 20 bases left in between. CDR1 SEHNR and CDR2 FQNEAQ come from the germline V gene (reference sequence). The CDR3 is 16 residues long. The CDR3 loop reads CASCGFGGGDNQPQHF. The CDR3 DNA is TGTGCCAGCTGCGGCTTTGGGGGCGGGGACAATCAGCCCCAGCATTTT.

The chain has TRBV18 and TRBJ1-5; tentatively, D is TRBD1 (5 bases). The CDR3 covers 15 residues. Germline-derived CDR1 and CDR2 are KGHSH and LQKENI. V shed 5 bases and J shed 2 bases, with 13 bases lying between them. The DNA for the CDR3 is TGTGCCAGCTCAGAGAAGGCGACAGGCAATCAGCCCCAGCATTTT. Protein product: CASSEKATGNQPQHF.

In its sample, this clone was seen once. The genes are TRBV7-8 and TRBJ2-3; unclear D gene. Germline CDR1 is SGHVS and CDR2 is FQNEAQ. V was cut by 7 bases and J by 7 bases, with 9 bases left in between. The CDR3 spans 11 residues. The CDR3 spells CASTDGNTQYF. CDR3 nucleotides: TGTGCCAGCACCGACGGTAATACGCAGTATTTT. Full variable domain (missing parts from reference TRBV7-8 and TRBJ2-3): GAGVSQSPRYKVAKRGQDVALRCDPISGHVSLFWYQQALGQGPEFLTYFQNEAQLDKSGLPSDRFFAERPEGSVSTLKIQRTQQEDSAVYLCASTDGNTQYFGPGTRLTVL.

This sequence joins TRBV21-1 and TRBJ1-2; the DNA was not compared with TRBD1, the D call given in the table. TRBV21-1 is assigned pseudogene status. CDR3 length: 21 residues. The CDR3 here is CASSNPLPATGCEGSNYGYTF. The DNA for the CDR3 is TGTGCCAGCAGCAACCCTCTCCCTGCGACAGGTTGCGAGGGGTCTAACTATGGCTACACCTTC.

V gene TRBV7-9 combines with J gene TRBJ1-6; the D is unclear. V lost 5 bases and J 8 bases, leaving 16 bases between the germline ends. Germline assignment: CDR1 SEHNR and CDR2 FQNEAQ (reference sequence). The CDR3 is 15 amino acids. The CDR3 loop reads CASSAGRPDDSPLHF. CDR3 in DNA: TGTGCCAGCAGCGCGGGGAGACCCGACGATTCACCCCTCCACTTT.

The chain uses TRBV6-5 and TRBJ1-1, with 7 bases fitting TRBD1. The CDR3 consists of 13 residues. CDR1 is MNHEY and CDR2 is SVGAGI in the germline V gene. Trimming removed 5 bases from V and 8 bases from J; junction bases left unmatched: 8. The CDR3 DNA is TGTGCCAGCAGTACCCTCCTGGACAGGGAAGCTTTCTTT. Amino acid sequence: CASSTLLDREAFF.

The V gene is TRBV5-1, the J gene TRBJ2-3; D remains unclear. This CDR3 has 11 residues. Germline lookup yields CDR1 SGHRS and CDR2 YFSETQ. V was cut by 0 bases and J by 6 bases, with 2 bases left in between. The CDR3 is CASSLVDTQYF. The CDR3 bases are TGCGCCAGCAGCTTGGTGGATACGCAGTATTTT. Supplemented by reference TRBV5-1 and TRBJ2-3, the full variable domain reads KAGVTQTPRYLIKTRGQQVTLSCSPISGHRSVSWYQQTPGQGLQFLFEYFSETQRNKGNFPGRFSGRQFSNSRSEMNVSTLELGDSALYLCASSLVDTQYFGPGTRLTVL.

The chain recombines TRBV5-1 with TRBJ2-3; the D gene is possibly TRBD2 (5 bases). Looked up from germline, CDR1 is SGHRS and CDR2 is YFSETQ. The CDR3 consists of 15 residues. Trimming stripped 1 base from V and 0 bases from J, with 9 bases between. This chain's CDR3 is CASSLYGGSTDTQYF. The DNA of the CDR3 is TGCGCCAGCAGCTTGTACGGCGGGAGCACAGATACGCAGTATTTT. Full variable domain (outside the CDR3, taken from reference TRBV5-1 and TRBJ2-3): KAGVTQTPRYLIKTRGQQVTLSCSPISGHRSVSWYQQTPGQGLQFLFEYFSETQRNKGNFPGRFSGRQFSNSRSEMNVSTLELGDSALYLCASSLYGGSTDTQYFGPGTRLTVL.

The table lists this clone with a count of one. This sequence joins TRBV4-1 and TRBJ1-1; 8 nucleotides agree with TRBD1. After removal of 3 bases from V and 4 bases from J, the junction contained 7 bases not matched to a gene. The CDR3 sequence is 15 residues long. Germline CDR1 is MGHRA and CDR2 is YSYEKL. The CDR3 bases are TGCGCCAGCAGCCACCTACAGGGGGTAACCACTGAAGCTTTCTTT. It translates to CASSHLQGVTTEAFF.